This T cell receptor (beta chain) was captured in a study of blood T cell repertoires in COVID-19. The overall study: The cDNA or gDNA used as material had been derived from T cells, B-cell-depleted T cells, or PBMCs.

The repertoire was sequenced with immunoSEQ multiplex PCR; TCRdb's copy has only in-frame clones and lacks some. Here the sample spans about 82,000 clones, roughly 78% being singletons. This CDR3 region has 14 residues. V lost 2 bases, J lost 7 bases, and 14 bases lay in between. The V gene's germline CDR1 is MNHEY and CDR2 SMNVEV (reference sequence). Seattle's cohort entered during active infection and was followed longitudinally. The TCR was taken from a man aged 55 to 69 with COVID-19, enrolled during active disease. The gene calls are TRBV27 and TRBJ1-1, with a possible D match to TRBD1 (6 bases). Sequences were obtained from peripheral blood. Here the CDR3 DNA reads TGTGCCAGCAGTTTAGAGGGGGGGCGCCGTGAAGCTTTCTTT. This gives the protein CASSLEGGRREAFF.